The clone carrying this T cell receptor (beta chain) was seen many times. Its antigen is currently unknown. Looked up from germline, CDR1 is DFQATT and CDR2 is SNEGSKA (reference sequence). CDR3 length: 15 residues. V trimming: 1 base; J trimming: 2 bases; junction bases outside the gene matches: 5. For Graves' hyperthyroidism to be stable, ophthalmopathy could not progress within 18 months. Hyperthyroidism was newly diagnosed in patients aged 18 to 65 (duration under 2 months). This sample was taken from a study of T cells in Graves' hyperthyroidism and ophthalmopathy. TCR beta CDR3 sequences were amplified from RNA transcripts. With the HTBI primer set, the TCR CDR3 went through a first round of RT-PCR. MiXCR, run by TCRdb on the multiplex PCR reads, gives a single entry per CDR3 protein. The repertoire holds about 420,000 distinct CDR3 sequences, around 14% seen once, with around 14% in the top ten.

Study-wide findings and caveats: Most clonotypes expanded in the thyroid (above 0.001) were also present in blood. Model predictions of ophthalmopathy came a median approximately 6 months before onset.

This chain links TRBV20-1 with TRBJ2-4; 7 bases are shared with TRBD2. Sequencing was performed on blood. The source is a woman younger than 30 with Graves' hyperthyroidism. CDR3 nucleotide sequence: TGCAGTGCTAGAGCGGGGGAGGGGCCCAAAAACATTCAGTACTTC. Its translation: CSARAGEGPKNIQYF.